This T cell receptor beta chain was identified in a study of cytomegalovirus exposure and HLA in healthy donors. The ends were cut back, 0 bases at V and 5 bases at J, with 8 bases in the middle. Germline assignment: CDR1 SGHNT and CDR2 YYREEE (reference sequence). The CDR3 spans 13 residues. Clones were sequenced by immunoSEQ multiplex PCR, and TCRdb holds only the in-frame ones, with some missing. The sample lists under 150,000 clones; approximately 90% were seen once. In regard to this clone: The same CDR3 also results from other DNA sequences found in this sample.

The sequence derives from a young woman in good health and CMV-seronegative. The specimen sequenced was PBMCs. V and J are TRBV5-4 and TRBJ2-5, with D possibly being TRBD2 (5 bases). The CDR3 reads CASSLDRGETQYF. DNA of the CDR3: TGTGCCAGCAGCTTGGACAGAGGGGAGACCCAGTACTTC.